This TCR beta chain originates from a study of T cells in localized non-small cell lung cancer. General study results and limits: Out of the top 100 tumor clones, a median around 50 were seen in adjacent lung. Investigators sequenced only a single tumor region, leaving heterogeneity possible. The greatest T cell clonality was found in uninvolved adjacent lung (higher than in tumor). Those with higher blood T cell density had longer overall survival.

Regarding this clone: Its antigen is not known.

Produced via immunoSEQ multiplex PCR; TCRdb's table is partial and in-frame only. The table lists over 30,000 clones, roughly nine tenths of them singletons. The CDR3 has 17 amino acids. Germline V gene data show CDR1 as SGHRS and CDR2 as YFSETQ. J was trimmed by 0 bases and V by 3 bases; bases with no gene match: 4. This TCR was recovered from a man between 35 and 75 years old with stage I lung adenocarcinoma. This sequence joins TRBV5-1 and TRBJ2-6, with 9 bases aligning to TRBD1. Sequences were derived from peripheral blood, sampled before any cancer treatment. In DNA, the CDR3 is TGCGCCAGCAGCTCGGGGACAGGGAGCTCTGGGGCCAACGTCCTGACTTTC. This sequence encodes CASSSGTGSSGANVLTF.